This paragraph reports one TCR beta chain. The CDR3 is 17 amino acids. V gave up 3 bases and J gave up 4 bases; unmatched junction bases: 6. Germline CDR1 and CDR2: LGHNA and YSLEER. This entry comes from a study of blood T cell repertoires in COVID-19. Looking at the study overall: Acute and convalescent COVID-19 specimens originated in the United States, Italy and Spain.

Per the original data handling: Amplified reference gene primers provided the basis for estimating nucleated cell counts. Profiling relied on immunoSEQ multiplex PCR, and the TCRdb table lists in-frame clones only, not all of them. V and J calls and clone size are as listed in that table; D and trimming were resolved from the DNA. The table includes 140,000 to 150,000 clones, 84% detected once. Sequenced sample: PBMCs or T cells enriched from blood (not recorded which). This receptor was obtained from a woman between 45 and 65 years old who had been exposed to COVID-19. The chain joins TRBV4-3 to TRBJ2-1, with 13 bases lining up with TRBD2. CDR3 nucleotide sequence: TGCGCCAGCAGCCAGGGGACTAGCGGGGTGTTGTACAATGAGCAGTTCTTC. It translates to CASSQGTSGVLYNEQFF.